A selection of T cell receptor beta chains follows, all from one sample in a study of molecular identifiers for immune sequencing clone quantification. In TCRdb, the PCR reads were re-called with MiXCR into one record per CDR3 protein. This sample has over 600,000 distinct CDR3 sequences, with 20% found just once. The sequenced material came from naive CD8+ T cells from blood, with Jurkat cell RNA spiked in. The receptors come from a human donor in good health. Some libraries in this study had Jurkat cell RNA spiked in. CDR3s include the opening cysteine and the closing phenylalanine or tryptophan. The order of the fields is J gene, CDR3 length, V gene, D gene, clone size, CDR3 protein, CDR3 DNA. A D gene is named only where the DNA matches it firmly. Clone size is shown for a subset of rows, as once, few, many or a class of expanded clone.

j_call: TRBJ1-5; cdr3_length: 19; v_call: TRBV28; d_call: .; clone_size: many; cdr3_aa: CASSSPLVVGDNSNQPQHF; cdr3_nt: TGTGCCAGCAGTTCCCCTCTAGTGGTAGGAGACAATAGCAATCAGCCCCAGCATTTT
j_call: TRBJ1-3; cdr3_length: 13; v_call: TRBV29-1; d_call: .; clone_size: many; cdr3_aa: CSVESDGGNTIYF; cdr3_nt: TGCAGCGTTGAAAGTGACGGTGGAAACACCATATATTTT
j_call: TRBJ1-6; cdr3_length: 12; v_call: TRBV27; d_call: .; clone_size: many; cdr3_aa: CASSLQNSPLHF; cdr3_nt: TGTGCCAGCAGTTTACAGAATTCACCCCTCCACTTT
j_call: TRBJ1-2; cdr3_length: 13; v_call: TRBV30; d_call: .; clone_size: many; cdr3_aa: CASRYTGNWGYTF; cdr3_nt: TGTGCCTCGAGGTACACAGGGAATTGGGGCTACACCTTC
j_call: TRBJ2-7; cdr3_length: 15; v_call: TRBV4-3; d_call: .; clone_size: .; cdr3_aa: CARSLIRAEHYEQYF; cdr3_nt: TGCGCCAGGAGCCTTATACGAGCGGAACACTACGAGCAGTACTTC
j_call: TRBJ1-4; cdr3_length: 15; v_call: TRBV7-9; d_call: TRBD1; clone_size: many; cdr3_aa: CASSPRTGLNEKLFF; cdr3_nt: TGTGCCAGCAGCCCCAGGACAGGGCTTAATGAAAAACTGTTTTTT
j_call: TRBJ1-1; cdr3_length: 14; v_call: TRBV27; d_call: TRBD1; clone_size: few; cdr3_aa: CATSNQGGNAEAFF; cdr3_nt: TGTGCCACCTCCAACCAGGGGGGAAACGCTGAAGCTTTCTTT
j_call: TRBJ2-3; cdr3_length: 18; v_call: TRBV6-2/TRBV6-3; d_call: TRBD2; clone_size: many; cdr3_aa: CASSAKLTSGRSTDTQYF; cdr3_nt: TGTGCCAGCAGTGCGAAACTGACTAGCGGGAGGAGCACAGATACGCAGTATTTT
j_call: TRBJ2-3; cdr3_length: 15; v_call: TRBV6-1; d_call: TRBD2; clone_size: many; cdr3_aa: CASTGASGGWYTQYF; cdr3_nt: TGTGCCAGCACCGGTGCCAGCGGGGGTTGGTATACGCAGTATTTT
j_call: TRBJ2-1; cdr3_length: 16; v_call: TRBV5-1; d_call: .; clone_size: few; cdr3_aa: CASSWVGQGLYNEQFF; cdr3_nt: TGCGCCAGCAGCTGGGTCGGGCAGGGTTTATACAATGAGCAGTTCTTC
j_call: TRBJ2-5; cdr3_length: 15; v_call: TRBV28; d_call: .; clone_size: many; cdr3_aa: CASSSQRTDQETQYF; cdr3_nt: TGTGCCAGCAGTTCACAGAGGACGGACCAAGAGACCCAGTACTTC
j_call: TRBJ2-7; cdr3_length: 19; v_call: TRBV20-1; d_call: TRBD2; clone_size: few; cdr3_aa: CSAGTTKTSGRAGSYEQYF; cdr3_nt: TGCAGTGCTGGTACAACTAAGACTAGCGGGAGGGCCGGGTCCTACGAGCAGTACTTC
j_call: TRBJ1-5; cdr3_length: 14; v_call: TRBV28; d_call: .; clone_size: many; cdr3_aa: CASLFGGSNQPQHF; cdr3_nt: TGTGCCAGCCTTTTTGGAGGGAGCAATCAGCCCCAGCATTTT